The 12 T cell receptor beta chains below all came from one sample that was sequenced in a study of T cell repertoires and Cas9 in healthy adults. Data came from immunoSEQ multiplex PCR; TCRdb stores just in-frame clones and leaves some out. The sample contains tens of thousands of clones, more than 90% of which appear only once. The sequencing sample was made of CD4+ effector T cells (CD127+, CD25-, CD137-, CD154-) from PBMCs; culture status not recorded. The receptor source for this set is a human donor in good health.

CDR3 loop: CASSLGARSDTQYF. The CDR3 coding sequence is TGTGCCAGCAGTTTAGGGGCCCGGAGTGATACGCAGTATTTT. This rearrangement joins TRBV27 to TRBJ2-3; possibly TRBD1 for D (5 bases). Germline V CDR1 and CDR2: MNHEY, SMNVEV (reference sequence). Trimming stripped 2 bases from V and 6 bases from J, with 12 bases between. The length of the CDR3 is 14 residues.

This clone showed up just once. V is TRBV11-2 and J is TRBJ2-5, with a tentative D call TRBD1 (6 bases). The CDR3 spans 14 residues. The V and J ends lost 7 bases and 7 bases respectively, with 19 bases between them. Germline V gene lookup returns CDR1 SGHAT and CDR2 FQNNGV. The CDR3: CASTLRSVGGTQYF. The CDR3 DNA reads TGTGCCAGCACCCTGAGGAGTGTAGGGGGGACCCAGTACTTC.

The chain links TRBV6-5 to TRBJ2-7, with D perhaps TRBD1 or TRBD2 (5 bases each). The CDR3 is made up of 13 amino acids. V gave up 6 bases and J gave up 2 bases, with 11 bases separating them. Germline V gene sequence: CDR1 MNHEY, CDR2 SVGAGI. Here the CDR3 DNA reads TGTGCCAGCAGGAGGGACGGGACCTACGAGCAGTACTTC. Translation gives CASRRDGTYEQYF.

The chain recombines TRBV5-1 with TRBJ1-3, with D hard to call. V was pared by 4 bases and J by 4 bases, with 15 bases between. The CDR3 extends over 15 amino acids. The germline V gene encodes CDR1 SGHRS and CDR2 YFSETQ. The CDR3, as DNA: TGCGCCAGCAGCCGAGGCGGTGTCGGAGGAAACACCATATATTTT. Translation gives CASSRGGVGGNTIYF. Variable domain in full (rest from reference TRBV5-1 and TRBJ1-3): KAGVTQTPRYLIKTRGQQVTLSCSPISGHRSVSWYQQTPGQGLQFLFEYFSETQRNKGNFPGRFSGRQFSNSRSEMNVSTLELGDSALYLCASSRGGVGGNTIYFGEGSWLTVV.

Relative to its sample, this clone is medium-sized. The CDR3 nucleotides read TGTGCCAGCAGGAGAGACGGAGGAAACACCATATATTTT. It is translated as CASRRDGGNTIYF. The chain combines TRBV7-2 with TRBJ1-3; no firm D call. CDR1 and CDR2 (germline): SGHTA, FQGNSA. Trimming took off 6 bases at V and 4 bases at J, with 10 bases between the two ends. The CDR3 has 13 residues.

The chain is built from TRBV28 and TRBJ2-7; D is possibly TRBD1 (6 bases). The CDR3 is 13 residues long. Germline assignment: CDR1 MDHEN and CDR2 SYDVKM. The chain's CDR3 is CASRGRGTYEQYF. The CDR3 DNA follows: TGTGCATCCAGGGGCAGGGGAACCTACGAGCAGTACTTC.

DNA for the CDR3: TGTGCCAGCAGCTTGGGCGGGACATCGGGAGTGACCCAGTACTTC. It yields the protein CASSLGGTSGVTQYF. The chain recombines TRBV5-4 with TRBJ2-5; D possibly matches TRBD1 or TRBD2 (6 bases each). Germline V lookup: CDR1 SGHNT, CDR2 YYREEE (reference sequence). The CDR3 length is 15 residues. V lost 0 bases to trimming and J lost 7 bases, with 16 bases between them.

This clone was observed a few times. This chain joins TRBV5-1 and TRBJ1-4, with D unresolved. This CDR3 is built from 15 residues. The germline CDR1 and CDR2 sequences are SGHRS and YFSETQ. V was pared by 0 bases and J by 7 bases, with 13 bases between. CDR3: CASSLAGSQSEKLFF. The CDR3 DNA reads TGCGCCAGCAGCTTGGCCGGGAGCCAAAGTGAAAAACTGTTTTTT.

The chain combines TRBV5-1 with TRBJ2-3; TRBD1 matches 8 bases. Germline CDR1 and CDR2: SGHRS and YFSETQ. This CDR3 comprises 18 residues. The V gene end was trimmed by 4 bases and the J gene end by 0 bases; junction bases not matched to a gene: 13. CDR3 sequence reads: CASSPARDRTSSTDTQYF. The CDR3, as DNA: TGCGCCAGCAGCCCGGCGAGGGACAGGACCTCTAGCACAGATACGCAGTATTTT. The variable domain in full, completed from reference TRBV5-1 and TRBJ2-3, reads KAGVTQTPRYLIKTRGQQVTLSCSPISGHRSVSWYQQTPGQGLQFLFEYFSETQRNKGNFPGRFSGRQFSNSRSEMNVSTLELGDSALYLCASSPARDRTSSTDTQYFGPGTRLTVL.

The rearrangement uses TRBV28 and TRBJ2-4, with D uncertain. Germline assignment: CDR1 MDHEN and CDR2 SYDVKM. This CDR3 has 12 amino acids. V was shortened by 6 bases and J by 4 bases, with 7 bases between the two germline ends. DNA for the CDR3: TGTGCCAGCAGCTCAGCGAAAAACATTCAGTACTTC. It translates to CASSSAKNIQYF.

The rearrangement links TRBV14 to TRBJ2-3; 8 bases are a match to TRBD1. Germline values: CDR1 SGHDN, CDR2 FVKESK. The trim removed 4 bases at V and 5 bases at J, leaving 14 bases unmatched. This CDR3 region has 17 residues. CDR3 nucleotides: TGTGCCAGCAGCCCCCTTCGGAGTCAGGGGGCAGTAGATACGCAGTATTTT. It translates to CASSPLRSQGAVDTQYF.

V usage is TRBV29-1 and J usage is TRBJ2-1, with TRBD2 identical over 8 bases. CDR1 is SQVTM, CDR2 ANQGSEA, per germline. CDR3 length: 14 residues. The trim removed 6 bases at V and 8 bases at J, leaving 12 bases unmatched. CDR3 sequence: CSVFSGAGFDEQFF. CDR3 in DNA: TGCAGCGTCTTTAGCGGGGCGGGTTTTGATGAGCAGTTCTTC.